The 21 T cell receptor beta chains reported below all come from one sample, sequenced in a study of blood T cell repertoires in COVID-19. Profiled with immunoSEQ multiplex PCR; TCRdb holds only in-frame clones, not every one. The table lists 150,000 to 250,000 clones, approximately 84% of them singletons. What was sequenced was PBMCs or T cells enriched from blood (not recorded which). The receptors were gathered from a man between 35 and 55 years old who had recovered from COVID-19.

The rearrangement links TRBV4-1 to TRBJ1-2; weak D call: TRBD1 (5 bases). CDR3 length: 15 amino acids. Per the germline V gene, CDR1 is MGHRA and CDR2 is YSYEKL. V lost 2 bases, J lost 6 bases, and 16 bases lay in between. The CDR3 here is CASSQPTARVNGYTF. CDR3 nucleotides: TGCGCCAGCAGCCAACCTACCGCCAGGGTAAATGGCTACACCTTC.

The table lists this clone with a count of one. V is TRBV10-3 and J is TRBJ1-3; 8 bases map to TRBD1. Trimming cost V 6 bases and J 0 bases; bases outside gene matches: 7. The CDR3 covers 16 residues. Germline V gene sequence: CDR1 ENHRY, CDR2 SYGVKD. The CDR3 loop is CAIRYPDRDSGNTIYF. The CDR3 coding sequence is TGTGCCATCAGGTACCCGGACAGGGACTCTGGAAACACCATATATTTT.

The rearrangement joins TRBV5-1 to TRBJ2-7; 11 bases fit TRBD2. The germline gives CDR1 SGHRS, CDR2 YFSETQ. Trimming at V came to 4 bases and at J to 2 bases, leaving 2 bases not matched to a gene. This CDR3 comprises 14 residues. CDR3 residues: CASSRSGGAYEQYF. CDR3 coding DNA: TGCGCCAGCAGCCGTAGCGGGGGGGCCTACGAGCAGTACTTC.

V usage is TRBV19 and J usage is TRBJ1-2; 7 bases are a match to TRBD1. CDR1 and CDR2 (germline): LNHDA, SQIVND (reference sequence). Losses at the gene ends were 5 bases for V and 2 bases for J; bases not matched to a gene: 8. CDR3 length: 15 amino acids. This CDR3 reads CASSGTARRNYGYTF. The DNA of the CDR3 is TGTGCCAGTAGTGGGACAGCACGAAGGAACTATGGCTACACCTTC.

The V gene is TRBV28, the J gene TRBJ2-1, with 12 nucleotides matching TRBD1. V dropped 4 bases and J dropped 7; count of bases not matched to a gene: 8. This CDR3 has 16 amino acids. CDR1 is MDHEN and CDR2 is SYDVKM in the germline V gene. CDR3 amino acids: CASSSAGTGGSNEQFF. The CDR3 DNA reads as TGTGCCAGCAGTTCCGCCGGGACAGGGGGCTCTAATGAGCAGTTCTTC.

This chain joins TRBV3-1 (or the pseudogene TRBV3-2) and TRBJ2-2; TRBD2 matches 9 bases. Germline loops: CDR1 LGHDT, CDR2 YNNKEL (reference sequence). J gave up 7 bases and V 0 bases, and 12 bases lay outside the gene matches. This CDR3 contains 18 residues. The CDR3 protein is CASSQDLGGGAPDGELFF. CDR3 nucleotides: TGTGCCAGCAGCCAAGATCTTGGCGGGGGGGCGCCCGACGGGGAGCTGTTTTTT.

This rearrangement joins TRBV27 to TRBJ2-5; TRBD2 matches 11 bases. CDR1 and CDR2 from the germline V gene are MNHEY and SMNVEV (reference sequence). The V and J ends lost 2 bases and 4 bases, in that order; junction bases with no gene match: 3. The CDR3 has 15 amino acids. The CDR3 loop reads CASSLMGLAAETQYF. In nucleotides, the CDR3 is TGTGCCAGCAGTTTAATGGGACTAGCGGCAGAGACCCAGTACTTC.

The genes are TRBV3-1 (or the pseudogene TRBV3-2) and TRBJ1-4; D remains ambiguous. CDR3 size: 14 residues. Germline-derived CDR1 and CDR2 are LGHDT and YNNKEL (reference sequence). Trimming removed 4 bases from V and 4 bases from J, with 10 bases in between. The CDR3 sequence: CASSPGTVNEKLFF. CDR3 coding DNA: TGTGCCAGCAGCCCCGGCACAGTTAATGAAAAACTGTTTTTT.

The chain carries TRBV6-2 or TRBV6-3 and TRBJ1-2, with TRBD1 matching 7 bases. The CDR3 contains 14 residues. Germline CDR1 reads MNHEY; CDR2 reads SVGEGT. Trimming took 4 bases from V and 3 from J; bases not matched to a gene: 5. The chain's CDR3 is CASSLGQWDYGYTF. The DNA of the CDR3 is TGTGCCAGCAGTTTGGGACAGTGGGACTATGGCTACACCTTC.

The CDR3 is CASSPLRGQGGNQPQHF. CDR3 in DNA: TGTGCCAGCAGCCCGCTTAGGGGGCAGGGAGGCAATCAGCCCCAGCATTTT. V is TRBV7-8 and J is TRBJ1-5; 7 positions agree with TRBD1. CDR1 SGHVS and CDR2 FQNEAQ come from the germline V gene. V lost 5 bases, J lost 2 bases, and 12 bases stayed unmatched. This CDR3 is 17 amino acids long.

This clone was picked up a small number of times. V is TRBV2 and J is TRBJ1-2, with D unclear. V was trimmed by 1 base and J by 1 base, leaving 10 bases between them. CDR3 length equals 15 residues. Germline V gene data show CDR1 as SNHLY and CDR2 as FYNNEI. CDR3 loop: CASSEEVAGNYGYTF. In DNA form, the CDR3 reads TGTGCCAGCAGTGAAGAGGTTGCGGGTAACTATGGCTACACCTTC.

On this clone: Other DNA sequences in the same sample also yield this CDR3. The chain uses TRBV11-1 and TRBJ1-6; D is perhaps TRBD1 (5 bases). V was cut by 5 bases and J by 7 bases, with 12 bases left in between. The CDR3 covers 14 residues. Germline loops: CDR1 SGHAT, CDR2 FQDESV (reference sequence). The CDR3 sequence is CASSRTGNNSPLHF. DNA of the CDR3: TGTGCCAGCAGCCGAACAGGAAACAATTCACCCCTCCACTTT.

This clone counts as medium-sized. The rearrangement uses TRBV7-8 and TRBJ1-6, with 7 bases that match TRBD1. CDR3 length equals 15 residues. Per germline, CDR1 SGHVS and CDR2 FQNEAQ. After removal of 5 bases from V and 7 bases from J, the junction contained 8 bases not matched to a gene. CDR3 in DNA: TGTGCCAGCAGCAAAAGGGACAGAAACAATTCACCCCTCCACTTT. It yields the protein CASSKRDRNNSPLHF.

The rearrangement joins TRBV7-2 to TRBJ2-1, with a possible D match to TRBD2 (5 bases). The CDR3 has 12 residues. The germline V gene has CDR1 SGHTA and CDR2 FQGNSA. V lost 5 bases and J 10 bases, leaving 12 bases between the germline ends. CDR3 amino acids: CASSPAGEEQFF. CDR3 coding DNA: TGTGCCAGCAGCCCCGCCGGGGAGGAGCAGTTCTTC.

CDR3 residues: CASSFAQGAQGYTF. CDR3 coding DNA: TGCGCCAGCAGCTTTGCACAGGGGGCGCAGGGCTACACCTTC. The chain joins TRBV5-1 to TRBJ1-2, with 9 bases aligning to TRBD1. The V gene end was trimmed by 2 bases and the J gene end by 8 bases; junction bases not matched to a gene: 7. CDR1 and CDR2 from the germline V gene are SGHRS and YFSETQ. CDR3 size: 14 residues.

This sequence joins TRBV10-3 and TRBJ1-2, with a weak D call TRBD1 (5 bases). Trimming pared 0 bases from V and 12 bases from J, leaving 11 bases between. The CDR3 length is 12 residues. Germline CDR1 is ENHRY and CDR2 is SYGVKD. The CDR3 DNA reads TGTGCCATCAGTGAGTCGACAGACGGAAACACCTTC. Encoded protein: CAISESTDGNTF.

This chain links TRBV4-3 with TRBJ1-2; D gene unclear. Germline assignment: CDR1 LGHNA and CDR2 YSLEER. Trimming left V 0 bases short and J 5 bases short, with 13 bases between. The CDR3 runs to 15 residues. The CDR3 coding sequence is TGCGCCAGCAGCCAAGATCACGGAGCTATTTATGGCTACACCTTC. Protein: CASSQDHGAIYGYTF.

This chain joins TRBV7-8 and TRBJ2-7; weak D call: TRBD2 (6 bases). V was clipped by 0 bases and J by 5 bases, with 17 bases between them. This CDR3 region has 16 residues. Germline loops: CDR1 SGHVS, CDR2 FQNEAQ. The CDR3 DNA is TGTGCCAGCAGCTTAGCCCGAGTTCCGGGAGACAACGAGCAGTACTTC. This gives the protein CASSLARVPGDNEQYF.

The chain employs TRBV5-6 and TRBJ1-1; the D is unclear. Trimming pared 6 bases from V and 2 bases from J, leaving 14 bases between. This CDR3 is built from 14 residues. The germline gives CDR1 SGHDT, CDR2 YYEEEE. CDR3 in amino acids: CASNPPGINTEAFF. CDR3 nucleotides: TGTGCCAGCAACCCACCGGGAATTAACACTGAAGCTTTCTTT.

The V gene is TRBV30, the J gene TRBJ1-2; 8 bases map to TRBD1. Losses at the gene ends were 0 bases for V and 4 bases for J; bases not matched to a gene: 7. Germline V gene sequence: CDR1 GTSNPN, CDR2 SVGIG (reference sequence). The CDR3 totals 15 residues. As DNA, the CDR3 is TGTGCCTGGAGTGTTGGCGGACAGGGTCGCTATGGCTACACCTTC. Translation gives CAWSVGGQGRYGYTF.

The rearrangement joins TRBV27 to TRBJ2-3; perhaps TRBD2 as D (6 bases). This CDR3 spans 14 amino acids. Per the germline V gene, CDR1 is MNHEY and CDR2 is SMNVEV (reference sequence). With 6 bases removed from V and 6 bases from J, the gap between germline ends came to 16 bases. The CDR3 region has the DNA TGTGCCAGCAGAGTGGGACTGGATGAGGATACGCAGTATTTT. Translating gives CASRVGLDEDTQYF.